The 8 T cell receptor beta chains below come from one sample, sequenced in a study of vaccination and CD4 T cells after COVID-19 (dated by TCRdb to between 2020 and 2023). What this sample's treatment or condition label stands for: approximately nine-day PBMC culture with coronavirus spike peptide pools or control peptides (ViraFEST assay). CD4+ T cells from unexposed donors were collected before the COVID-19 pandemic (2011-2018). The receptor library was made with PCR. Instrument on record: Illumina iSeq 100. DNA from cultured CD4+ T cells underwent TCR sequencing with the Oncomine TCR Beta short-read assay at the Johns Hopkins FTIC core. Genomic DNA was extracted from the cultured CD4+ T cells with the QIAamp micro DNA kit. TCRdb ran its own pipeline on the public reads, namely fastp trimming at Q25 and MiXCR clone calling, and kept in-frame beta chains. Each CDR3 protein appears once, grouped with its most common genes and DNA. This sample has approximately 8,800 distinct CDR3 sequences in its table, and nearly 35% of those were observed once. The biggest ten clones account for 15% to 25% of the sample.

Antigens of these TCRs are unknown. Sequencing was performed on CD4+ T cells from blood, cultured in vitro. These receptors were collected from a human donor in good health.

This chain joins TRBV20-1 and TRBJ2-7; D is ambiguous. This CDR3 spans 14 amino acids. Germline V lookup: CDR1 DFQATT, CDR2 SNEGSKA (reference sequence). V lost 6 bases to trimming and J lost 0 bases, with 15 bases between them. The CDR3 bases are TGCAGTGCCGATCGTGTTGGTTACTCCTACGAGCAGTACTTC. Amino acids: CSADRVGYSYEQYF.

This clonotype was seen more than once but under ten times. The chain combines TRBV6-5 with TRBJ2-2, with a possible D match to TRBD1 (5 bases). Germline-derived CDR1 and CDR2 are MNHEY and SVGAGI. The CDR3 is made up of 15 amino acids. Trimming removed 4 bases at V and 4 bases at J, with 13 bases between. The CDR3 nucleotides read TGTGCCAGCAGTTCGAAGGGGATGATCACCGGGGAGCTGTTTTTT. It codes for CASSSKGMITGELFF.

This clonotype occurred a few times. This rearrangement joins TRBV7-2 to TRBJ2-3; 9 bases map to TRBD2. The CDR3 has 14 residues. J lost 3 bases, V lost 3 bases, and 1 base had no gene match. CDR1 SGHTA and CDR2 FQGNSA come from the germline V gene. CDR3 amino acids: CASSFSGRTDTQYF. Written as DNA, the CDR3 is TGTGCCAGCAGCTTTAGCGGGAGAACAGATACGCAGTATTTT.

CDR3 nucleotide sequence: TGTGCCAGCAGTGGACAGAGCTCTGGAAACACCATATATTTT. It specifies CASSGQSSGNTIYF. The chain is built from TRBV2 and TRBJ1-3, with D perhaps TRBD1 (5 bases). Germline V CDR1 and CDR2: SNHLY, FYNNEI. CDR3 size: 14 residues. Deletions cut 4 bases from V and 0 bases from J, with 7 bases between.

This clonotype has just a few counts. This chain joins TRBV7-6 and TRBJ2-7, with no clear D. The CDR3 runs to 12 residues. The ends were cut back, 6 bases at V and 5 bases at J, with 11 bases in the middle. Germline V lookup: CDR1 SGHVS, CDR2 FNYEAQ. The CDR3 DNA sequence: TGTGCCAGCAGTCCCAACCACCACGAGCAGTACTTC. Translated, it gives CASSPNHHEQYF.

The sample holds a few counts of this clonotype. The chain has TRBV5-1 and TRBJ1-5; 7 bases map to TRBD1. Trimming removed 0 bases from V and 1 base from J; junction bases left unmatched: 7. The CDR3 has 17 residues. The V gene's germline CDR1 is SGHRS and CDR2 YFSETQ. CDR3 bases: TGCGCCAGCAGCTTGGTTCCGACAGGGAGAAGCAATCAGCCCCAGCATTTT. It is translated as CASSLVPTGRSNQPQHF. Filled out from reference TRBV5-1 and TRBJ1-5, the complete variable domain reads KAGVTQTPRYLIKTRGQQVTLSCSPISGHRSVSWYQQTPGQGLQFLFEYFSETQRNKGNFPGRFSGRQFSNSRSEMNVSTLELGDSALYLCASSLVPTGRSNQPQHFGDGTRLSIL.

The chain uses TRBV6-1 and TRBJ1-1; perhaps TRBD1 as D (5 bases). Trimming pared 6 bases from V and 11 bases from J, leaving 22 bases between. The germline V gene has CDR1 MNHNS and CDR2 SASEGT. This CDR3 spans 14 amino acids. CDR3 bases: TGTGCCAGCAGCCCAAAGGATTTACAGGTTAGGGCTTTCTTT. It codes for CASSPKDLQVRAFF.

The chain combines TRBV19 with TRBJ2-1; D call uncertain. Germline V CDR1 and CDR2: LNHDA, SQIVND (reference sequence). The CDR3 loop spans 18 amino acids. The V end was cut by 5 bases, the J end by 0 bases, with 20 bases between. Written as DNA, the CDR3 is TGTGCCAGTAGTTCGCGAGCCCCACAATTAAGCTCCTACAATGAGCAGTTCTTC. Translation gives CASSSRAPQLSSYNEQFF.